This T cell receptor (beta chain) was found in a study of blood T cell repertoires in COVID-19. For the study at large: Samples of COVID-19 (acute and convalescent) were obtained from the United States, Italy and Spain. The analysed material was cDNA or gDNA that came from T cells, B-cell-depleted T cells, or PBMCs.

Generated by immunoSEQ multiplex PCR, the TCRdb table keeps only in-frame clones and is missing some. The repertoire consists of over 200,000 clones, with about nine tenths occurring once and the leading ten covering more than 1%. Participants spanned ages roughly 18 to 90 years and resided in some 22 US areas. This clone occurred once. Per the germline V gene, CDR1 is LNHDA and CDR2 is SQIVND (reference sequence). The V segment lost 4 bases and the J segment 9 bases; nucleotides outside the gene matches: 9. This CDR3 is built from 15 residues. This TCR derives from a human donor in a cohort exposed to, infected with or recovered from COVID-19 (not recorded which). The donor label of this sample is uncertain. Source material: PBMCs or T cells enriched from blood (not recorded which). The chain recombines TRBV19 with TRBJ1-5; 10 nucleotides agree with TRBD1. The CDR3 loop is CASSRLGQGRGPQHF. In nucleotides, the CDR3 is TGTGCCAGTAGTAGATTGGGACAGGGGAGGGGGCCCCAGCATTTT.